The source of this T cell receptor beta chain is a study of CD8 T cells in Susac syndrome. It was treatment-naive patients with stable or active relapsing-remitting disease who made up the multiple sclerosis controls. Negative isolation yielded the CD8+ and CD4+ T cells, while FACS enriched the TEMRA cells. Random-hexamer reverse transcription was applied to about 0.5 to 1 ug RNA. By means of immunoSEQ multiplex PCR, TCR beta CDR3 spanning 54 Vbeta and 13 Jbeta underwent amplification. TCRdb itself ran the immunoSEQ multiplex PCR reads through MiXCR, one entry per CDR3 protein. The repertoire holds under 150,000 distinct CDR3 sequences, with roughly 76% as singletons. This CDR3 has 11 amino acids. V lost 11 bases to trimming and J lost 5 bases; unmatched junction nucleotides: 5. Germline V gene sequence: CDR1 MNHNS, CDR2 SASEGT.

The sample consisted of CD8+ T cells from PBMCs. The receptor was isolated from a human donor with multiple sclerosis. The chain carries TRBV6-1 and TRBJ1-2, with TRBD1 matching 7 bases. The CDR3 coding sequence is TGTGCCGGAACAGGGGCGTATGGCTACACCTTC. Protein: CAGTGAYGYTF.